This T cell receptor (beta chain) comes out of a study of cytomegalovirus exposure and HLA in healthy donors. General observations from the study: Earlier results showed most TCR beta V segments being productive about 87% or about 30% of the time. What a later analysis reportedly showed was that an Asian-associated ancestry cluster had fewer N-insertions than the roughly 700-donor mean.

Vbeta (60) and Jbeta (13) primers were used in the PCR. Method: immunoSEQ multiplex PCR; TCRdb's copy keeps in-frame clones and lacks some. Here the sample spans about 140,000 clones, 76% being singletons. Turning to this clone: Antigen unknown.

The sample taken for sequencing was PBMCs. This receptor was obtained from a male donor in good health and CMV-seronegative.

Written as DNA, the CDR3 is TGCGCCAGCAGCCCCGGGACAGGGGCGGAGACCCAGTACTTC. As protein: CASSPGTGAETQYF. The chain has TRBV5-1 and TRBJ2-5, with 10 bases matching TRBD1. This CDR3 is 14 amino acids long. V gave up 4 bases and J gave up 5 bases; unmatched junction bases: 5. The germline gives CDR1 SGHRS, CDR2 YFSETQ.